This TCR beta chain appears in the sequencing data of a study of blood T cell repertoires in COVID-19. Data came from immunoSEQ multiplex PCR; TCRdb stores just in-frame clones and leaves some out. The sample contains about 120,000 clones, about nine tenths of which appear only once. With 0 bases removed from V and 8 bases from J, the gap between germline ends came to 7 bases. Germline CDR1 reads LGHNA; CDR2 reads YSLEER. This CDR3 region has 13 residues. This receptor was obtained from a human donor with active COVID-19. The donor label of this sample is uncertain. Sequencing was done on a sample of peripheral blood. The genes are TRBV4-3 and TRBJ1-4; no clear D. The CDR3 nucleotides are TGCGCCAGCAGCCAAGATTTACGGGAAAAACTGTTTTTT. Translation gives CASSQDLREKLFF.